This T cell receptor (beta chain) was identified during a study of OX40 agonist ivuxolimab in advanced cancers. Study information: The study gave patients intravenous ivuxolimab at 0.01 to 10 mg/kg every 2 weeks.

Generated by immunoSEQ multiplex PCR, the TCRdb table keeps only in-frame clones and is missing some. The sample records more than 80,000 clones, 91% being singletons. For this clone: Its cognate antigen is unknown.

Findings of the study overall: No antigen was identified for the clonally expanded peripheral T cells. Patients who responded partially at 0.1-3.0 mg/kg showed clonal expansion ranking among the lowest. More expanded clones were found, on average, in CD8+ than in CD4+ T cells.

This specimen consisted of CD4+ or CD8+ T cells sorted from blood, obtained in a trial of the OX40 agonist ivuxolimab. This receptor was taken from an adult with an advanced solid tumor such as melanoma, head and neck, liver or kidney cancer.

This chain's CDR3 is CASSLLSGGSYNEQFF. The CDR3 DNA reads as TGTGCCAGCAGCTTATTGAGCGGGGGGTCTTACAATGAGCAGTTCTTC. The genes are TRBV7-2 and TRBJ2-1; 9 bases match TRBD2. With V trimmed by 2 bases and J by 4 bases, 6 bases remained unmatched. Germline CDR1 and CDR2: SGHTA and FQGNSA. This CDR3 spans 16 amino acids.